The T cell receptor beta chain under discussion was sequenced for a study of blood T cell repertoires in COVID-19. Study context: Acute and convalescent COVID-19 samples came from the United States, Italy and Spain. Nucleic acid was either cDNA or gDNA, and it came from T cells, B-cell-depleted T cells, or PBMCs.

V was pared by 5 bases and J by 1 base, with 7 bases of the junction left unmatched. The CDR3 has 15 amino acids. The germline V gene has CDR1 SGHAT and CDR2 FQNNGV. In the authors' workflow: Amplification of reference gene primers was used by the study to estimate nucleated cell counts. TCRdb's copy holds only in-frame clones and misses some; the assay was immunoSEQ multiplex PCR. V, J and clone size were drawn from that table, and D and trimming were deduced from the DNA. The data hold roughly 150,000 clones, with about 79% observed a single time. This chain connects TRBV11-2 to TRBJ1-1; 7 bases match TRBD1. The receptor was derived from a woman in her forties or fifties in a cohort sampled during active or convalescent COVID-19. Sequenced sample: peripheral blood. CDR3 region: CASSVYRGSNTEAFF. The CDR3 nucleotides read TGTGCCAGCAGCGTATACAGGGGATCGAACACTGAAGCTTTCTTT.